These T cell receptor beta chains were read from a single sample in a study of T-cell reconstitution after alpha-beta-depleted transplantation in children. TCRdb recomputed calls from the PCR reads with MiXCR, one row per CDR3 protein. The repertoire includes fewer than 95,000 distinct CDR3 sequences, more than 10% of them detected once, and approximately 15% sits in the top ten. The source was PBMCs from the stem cell graft donor, collected from the stem cell graft. The receptors come from a human donor who donated a stem cell graft to a child with inherited bone marrow failure. CDR3s include the opening cysteine and the closing phenylalanine or tryptophan. Fields, in order: V gene, clone size, J gene, D gene, CDR3 DNA, CDR3 protein. D genes are given only for firm matches. A clone size is listed for some rows: how often the clone was seen (once, few, many), or a class if it is expanded.

v_gene: TRBV2
abundance: few
j_gene: TRBJ1-4
d_gene: NA
CDR3nt: TGTGCCAGCACCAGGGCAGGAGGGAAACTGTTTTTT
CDR3aa: CASTRAGGKLFF

v_gene: TRBV29-1
abundance: NA
j_gene: TRBJ1-1
d_gene: TRBD1
CDR3nt: TGCAGCGTTGATCCAGGGGGCGGAGAATTGGAAGCTTTCTTT
CDR3aa: CSVDPGGGELEAFF

v_gene: TRBV19
abundance: many
j_gene: TRBJ2-2
d_gene: TRBD1
CDR3nt: TGTGCCAGTAGGGAATCGGCCGGGACAGCGGTCGGGGAGCTGTTTTTT
CDR3aa: CASRESAGTAVGELFF

v_gene: TRBV5-1
abundance: many
j_gene: TRBJ1-2
d_gene: NA
CDR3nt: TGCGCCAGCAGCCCCAACCCGGGACCGACTAACTATGGCTACACCTTC
CDR3aa: CASSPNPGPTNYGYTF

v_gene: TRBV6-5
abundance: many
j_gene: TRBJ2-1
d_gene: TRBD2
CDR3nt: TGTGCCACCCTCTACGGGGGGAGCAACAATGAGCAGTTCTTC
CDR3aa: CATLYGGSNNEQFF

v_gene: TRBV4-1
abundance: many
j_gene: TRBJ1-2
d_gene: NA
CDR3nt: NA
CDR3aa: CASSQEAVRVTWALGTFF

v_gene: TRBV6-5
abundance: few
j_gene: TRBJ2-1
d_gene: TRBD2
CDR3nt: TGTGCCAGCAGTCACTTAGCGGGAGTATTAGATGAGCAGTTCTTC
CDR3aa: CASSHLAGVLDEQFF

v_gene: TRBV5-1
abundance: many
j_gene: TRBJ2-1
d_gene: NA
CDR3nt: TGCGCCAGCAGCTTGGTAGGGTCGAGCTCCTACAATGAGCAGTTCTTC
CDR3aa: CASSLVGSSSYNEQFF

v_gene: TRBV28
abundance: NA
j_gene: TRBJ2-3
d_gene: NA
CDR3nt: TGTGCCAGCAGAACCCCGGGGACTAGCACAGATACGCAGTATTTT
CDR3aa: CASRTPGTSTDTQYF

v_gene: TRBV12-3/TRBV12-4
abundance: once
j_gene: TRBJ2-3
d_gene: NA
CDR3nt: TGTGCCATTAGGGGTCCAGATACGCAGTATTTT
CDR3aa: CAIRGPDTQYF

v_gene: TRBV4-3
abundance: many
j_gene: TRBJ1-6
d_gene: NA
CDR3nt: TGCGCCAGCAGCCAAGATGTGGCAGGTTCTAATTCACCCCTCCACTTT
CDR3aa: CASSQDVAGSNSPLHF

v_gene: TRBV2
abundance: many
j_gene: TRBJ2-2
d_gene: NA
CDR3nt: TGTGCCAGCAGCCCAGGTGATGTATCACCCGGGGAGCTGTTTTTT
CDR3aa: CASSPGDVSPGELFF

v_gene: TRBV4-3
abundance: NA
j_gene: TRBJ2-1
d_gene: NA
CDR3nt: TGCGCCAGCAGCCGGGCCTCGGGCGGGTCGGGGGAGAATGAGCAGTTCTTC
CDR3aa: CASSRASGGSGENEQFF

v_gene: TRBV7-2
abundance: many
j_gene: TRBJ2-4
d_gene: NA
CDR3nt: TGTGCCAGCAGCTTTGAAAACGGAAGGGGCGTACAGTACTTC
CDR3aa: CASSFENGRGVQYF

v_gene: TRBV7-9
abundance: many
j_gene: TRBJ1-1
d_gene: NA
CDR3nt: TGTGCCAGCAGCACAGACAGAGTTGCTGAAGCTTTCTTT
CDR3aa: CASSTDRVAEAFF

v_gene: TRBV3-1
abundance: many
j_gene: TRBJ2-3
d_gene: NA
CDR3nt: TGTGCCAGCAGCCAAGAGGTCCTGGTGGGGGGAGTCCCAGATACGCAGTATTTT
CDR3aa: CASSQEVLVGGVPDTQYF

v_gene: TRBV14
abundance: many
j_gene: TRBJ2-5
d_gene: NA
CDR3nt: TGTGCCAGCAGCCGGCAGACGGGGGCCCGAGGGACCCAGTACTTC
CDR3aa: CASSRQTGARGTQYF

v_gene: TRBV6-5
abundance: many
j_gene: TRBJ2-7
d_gene: NA
CDR3nt: TGTGCCAGCAGTTCCATCGTTAGGGGCTCCTACGAGCAGTACTTC
CDR3aa: CASSSIVRGSYEQYF

v_gene: TRBV20-1
abundance: many
j_gene: TRBJ2-6
d_gene: NA
CDR3nt: TGCAGTGCTAGAGACTCGGCTAGCTTCTCTGGGGCCAACGTCCTGACTTTC
CDR3aa: CSARDSASFSGANVLTF

v_gene: TRBV5-4
abundance: NA
j_gene: TRBJ1-1
d_gene: NA
CDR3nt: TGTGCCAGCAGCTCGGGGTTCGTCTCTGAAGCTTTCTTT
CDR3aa: CASSSGFVSEAFF

v_gene: TRBV7-2
abundance: many
j_gene: TRBJ2-1
d_gene: NA
CDR3nt: TGTGCCAGCAGCACCGGGCCACAGAATGAGCAGTTCTTC
CDR3aa: CASSTGPQNEQFF

v_gene: TRBV14
abundance: many
j_gene: TRBJ1-2
d_gene: NA
CDR3nt: TGTGCCAGCAGCCAATACCTCAACTATGGCTACACCTTC
CDR3aa: CASSQYLNYGYTF

v_gene: TRBV3-1
abundance: NA
j_gene: TRBJ2-1
d_gene: NA
CDR3nt: TGTGCCAGCAGCCAAGTCCCCTTCTCTCTCGGGAGCGTTGGTGAGCAGTTCTTC
CDR3aa: CASSQVPFSLGSVGEQFF

v_gene: TRBV29-1
abundance: NA
j_gene: TRBJ1-1
d_gene: NA
CDR3nt: TGCAGCGTTGAAACGGGGGGGTTCATGAACACTGAAGCTTTCTTT
CDR3aa: CSVETGGFMNTEAFF

v_gene: TRBV29-1
abundance: many
j_gene: TRBJ1-2
d_gene: NA
CDR3nt: TGCAGCGTACCCCAGGCGGGGGGCTACACCTTC
CDR3aa: CSVPQAGGYTF

v_gene: TRBV7-1
abundance: few
j_gene: TRBJ1-4
d_gene: NA
CDR3nt: TGTGCCAGCAGCTCGCAGGGCGGGGAAAATGAAAAACTGTTTTTT
CDR3aa: CASSSQGGENEKLFF

v_gene: TRBV3-1
abundance: many
j_gene: TRBJ2-3
d_gene: NA
CDR3nt: TGTGCCAGCAGCCAAGCCCCAGGCACAGATACGCAGTATTTT
CDR3aa: CASSQAPGTDTQYF

v_gene: TRBV7-7
abundance: NA
j_gene: TRBJ2-5
d_gene: NA
CDR3nt: TGTGCTAGCAGCTTTGGGGGGGCGGAGACCCAGTACTTC
CDR3aa: CASSFGGAETQYF

v_gene: TRBV7-6
abundance: many
j_gene: TRBJ2-7
d_gene: TRBD2
CDR3nt: TGTGCCAGCAGCTTGGTAGGGACTACGGGGGAGCAGTACTTC
CDR3aa: CASSLVGTTGEQYF

v_gene: TRBV21-1
abundance: many
j_gene: TRBJ1-2
d_gene: NA
CDR3nt: TGTGCCAGCAGCCCTGAACGGGGGGGCGGGATTGGCTACACCTTC
CDR3aa: CASSPERGGGIGYTF

v_gene: TRBV20-1
abundance: many
j_gene: TRBJ2-7
d_gene: NA
CDR3nt: TGCAGTGTGACTAGGTCCCACGAGCAGTACTTC
CDR3aa: CSVTRSHEQYF

v_gene: TRBV14
abundance: many
j_gene: TRBJ1-1
d_gene: NA
CDR3nt: TGTGCCAGCAGCCAAGATCAACGCGTTCGGGACACTGAAGCTTTCTTT
CDR3aa: CASSQDQRVRDTEAFF

v_gene: TRBV10-3
abundance: many
j_gene: TRBJ1-1
d_gene: NA
CDR3nt: TGTGCCATCAGTGAGTCGCCGGGGGGCACTGAAGCTTTCTTT
CDR3aa: CAISESPGGTEAFF

v_gene: TRBV10-3
abundance: many
j_gene: TRBJ2-2
d_gene: NA
CDR3nt: TGTGCCATCAGTGAGTCGGGACACTCCACCGGGGAGCTGTTTTTT
CDR3aa: CAISESGHSTGELFF

v_gene: TRBV7-9
abundance: few
j_gene: TRBJ2-1
d_gene: TRBD1
CDR3nt: TGTGCCAGCAGCTACAGGACAGGGCTCCTATACAATGAGCAGTTCTTC
CDR3aa: CASSYRTGLLYNEQFF

v_gene: TRBV5-5
abundance: many
j_gene: TRBJ1-1
d_gene: NA
CDR3nt: TGTGCCAGCAGCTGGGGAGCGAACACTGAAGCTTTCTTT
CDR3aa: CASSWGANTEAFF

v_gene: TRBV6-1
abundance: NA
j_gene: TRBJ1-5
d_gene: NA
CDR3nt: TGTGCCAGCAGTGAAAACGGGTCGGGAAGCAATCAGCCCCAGCATTTT
CDR3aa: CASSENGSGSNQPQHF

v_gene: TRBV7-2
abundance: many
j_gene: TRBJ2-1
d_gene: NA
CDR3nt: TGTGCCAGCAGCTTATACGGGAGAGCCTACAATGAGCAGTTCTTC
CDR3aa: CASSLYGRAYNEQFF

v_gene: TRBV29-1
abundance: many
j_gene: TRBJ2-3
d_gene: NA
CDR3nt: TGCAGCGCCACGACTGGGGTTGATACGCAGTATTTT
CDR3aa: CSATTGVDTQYF

v_gene: TRBV20-1
abundance: NA
j_gene: TRBJ1-6
d_gene: NA
CDR3nt: TGCAGTGCTAGTCGGGCCAGAAGCTCCTATAATTCACCCCTCCACTTT
CDR3aa: CSASRARSSYNSPLHF

v_gene: TRBV7-2
abundance: NA
j_gene: TRBJ2-2
d_gene: NA
CDR3nt: TGTGCCAGCAGCATCGGACAAAACACCGGGGAGCTGTTTTTT
CDR3aa: CASSIGQNTGELFF

v_gene: TRBV3-1
abundance: many
j_gene: TRBJ2-1
d_gene: TRBD2
CDR3nt: TGTGCCAGCAGCCAAGCCGGACTAGCGGTGTACAATGAGCAGTTCTTC
CDR3aa: CASSQAGLAVYNEQFF

v_gene: TRBV9
abundance: many
j_gene: TRBJ2-7
d_gene: NA
CDR3nt: TGTGCCAGCAGCGTAGGACAGGACCCCTACGAGCAGTACTTC
CDR3aa: CASSVGQDPYEQYF

v_gene: TRBV11-2
abundance: many
j_gene: TRBJ1-2
d_gene: NA
CDR3nt: TGTGCCAGCAGCTTAGATCTCGGCGGATATGGCTACACCTTC
CDR3aa: CASSLDLGGYGYTF

v_gene: TRBV9
abundance: many
j_gene: TRBJ1-2
d_gene: NA
CDR3nt: TGTGCCAGCAGCGTAGCTACTGATTCCTTCGCGGGGCGAACGAGCTACACCTTC
CDR3aa: CASSVATDSFAGRTSYTF

v_gene: TRBV5-5
abundance: many
j_gene: TRBJ2-5
d_gene: NA
CDR3nt: TGTGCCAGCAGCTCCTGGGGAGCTGTGGAGACCCAGTACTTC
CDR3aa: CASSSWGAVETQYF

v_gene: TRBV20-1
abundance: many
j_gene: TRBJ2-5
d_gene: NA
CDR3nt: TGCAGTGCCGTACCCCGTAGGGGGAGGGCCGTGGAGACCCAGTACTTC
CDR3aa: CSAVPRRGRAVETQYF

v_gene: TRBV29-1
abundance: many
j_gene: TRBJ2-7
d_gene: NA
CDR3nt: TGCAGCGTTGGCCAGGGGGGGAACGAGCAGTACTTC
CDR3aa: CSVGQGGNEQYF

v_gene: TRBV5-1
abundance: many
j_gene: TRBJ2-7
d_gene: TRBD1
CDR3nt: TGCGCCAGCAGCTCGGGACAGGAGGGCTCCTACGAGCAGTACTTC
CDR3aa: CASSSGQEGSYEQYF

v_gene: TRBV9
abundance: many
j_gene: TRBJ1-1
d_gene: NA
CDR3nt: TGTGCCAGCAGCGCAATCAGTGGGACCACTGAAGCTTTCTTT
CDR3aa: CASSAISGTTEAFF

v_gene: TRBV20-1
abundance: many
j_gene: TRBJ2-3
d_gene: TRBD2
CDR3nt: TGCAGTGCTAGAGATCCCGGGAGGGCCCCAGATACGCAGTATTTT
CDR3aa: CSARDPGRAPDTQYF

v_gene: TRBV9
abundance: NA
j_gene: TRBJ2-5
d_gene: NA
CDR3nt: TGTGCCAGCAGCGTAGCATTGGGGGAGACCCAGTACTTC
CDR3aa: CASSVALGETQYF

v_gene: TRBV12-3/TRBV12-4
abundance: NA
j_gene: TRBJ2-3
d_gene: NA
CDR3nt: TGTGCCAGCAAATCGTTGGCAGATACGCAGTATTTT
CDR3aa: CASKSLADTQYF

v_gene: TRBV7-9
abundance: NA
j_gene: TRBJ2-7
d_gene: NA
CDR3nt: TGTGCCAGCACTTATTCGGGCCCGCACTACGAGCAGTACTTC
CDR3aa: CASTYSGPHYEQYF